The rows below give T cell receptor beta chains drawn from one sample of a study of T cells after yellow fever vaccination. TCRdb reprocessed the 5' RACE reads via MiXCR and lists one record per CDR3 protein. The table has 200,000 to 300,000 distinct CDR3 sequences, over 6.5% seen once. The sample in question was CD4+ T cells sorted from PBMCs, obtained on the day of the yellow fever booster vaccination. These receptors were obtained from a man aged 25 to 40 who received the YFV17D yellow fever vaccine. Each CDR3 is given with its conserved first and last residue. The D gene is left open where the match is weak. A clone size is listed for some rows: how often the clone was seen (once, few, many), or a class if it is expanded.

d_call	v_call	j_call	clone_size	cdr3_nt	cdr3_aa
NA	TRBV3-1	TRBJ1-5	NA	TGTGCCAGCAGCCAAGATGATCATTCGGCCCAGCATTTT	CASSQDDHSAQHF
TRBD1	TRBV5-1	TRBJ1-1	few	TGCGCCAGCAGGGGGGGACAGGGGATTCACACTGAAGCTTTCTTT	CASRGGQGIHTEAFF
NA	TRBV7-2	TRBJ2-7	many	TGTGCCAGCAGCTTAGGACCTAGCGCCCCTCAGCAGTACTTC	CASSLGPSAPQQYF
NA	TRBV20-1	TRBJ2-7	few	TGCAGTGCTAGAGATGTCCGGGACTCCTACGAGCAGTACTTC	CSARDVRDSYEQYF
TRBD1	TRBV5-1	TRBJ1-2	NA	TGCGCCAGCAGCACCGAACAGGGGGCAGAACTCTATGGCTACACCTTC	CASSTEQGAELYGYTF
NA	TRBV11-2	TRBJ2-1	NA	TGTGCCAGCAGCCATGACTGGGGGGCCTACAATGAGCAGTTCTTC	CASSHDWGAYNEQFF
NA	TRBV12-3/TRBV12-4	TRBJ2-3	many	TGTGCCAGCAGTCCCACGGCTCGCACAGATACGCAGTATTTT	CASSPTARTDTQYF
NA	TRBV7-9	TRBJ1-1	NA	TGTGCCAGCAGCTTAATGGTCACTGAAGCTTTCTTT	CASSLMVTEAFF
TRBD1	TRBV12-3/TRBV12-4	TRBJ1-2	many	TGTGCCAAGGACAGGGATGACTATGGCTACACCTTC	CAKDRDDYGYTF
TRBD2	TRBV10-3	TRBJ2-1	many	TGTGCCATCAGTGAGGGTAGCGGGGATATCTACAATGAGCAGTTCTTC	CAISEGSGDIYNEQFF
TRBD2	TRBV20-1	TRBJ2-4	NA	TGCAGTGCTAGATCTAGCGGGGTAGCCAAAAACATTCAGTACTTC	CSARSSGVAKNIQYF
TRBD1	TRBV7-2	TRBJ1-1	NA	TGTGCCAGCACCACTAGCTCCCTCCGAGGGGGCAAAACTGAAGCTTTCTTT	CASTTSSLRGGKTEAFF
NA	TRBV5-1	TRBJ1-1	few	TGCGCCACCACACAGGACTTGAACACTGAAGCTTTCTTT	CATTQDLNTEAFF
TRBD1	TRBV12-3/TRBV12-4	TRBJ1-1	few	TGTGCCAGCAGTTTGAATCAGGGACAGGGGGACACTGAAGCTTTCTTT	CASSLNQGQGDTEAFF
NA	TRBV7-2	TRBJ2-1	NA	TGTGCCAGCAGCTTGATCTCGCAAAATGAGCAGTTCTTC	CASSLISQNEQFF
NA	TRBV11-2	TRBJ2-7	few	TGTGCCAGCAGCTTAAAAGCAGGATTCGAGCAGTACTTC	CASSLKAGFEQYF
TRBD1	TRBV5-1	TRBJ1-1	NA	TGCGCCAGCAGCTTGGGTGGGACAGTTGGTATCACTGAAGCTTTCTTT	CASSLGGTVGITEAFF
NA	TRBV5-4	TRBJ2-5	NA	TGTGCCAGCAGCAAAGACAGAGCAGAGACCCAGTACTTC	CASSKDRAETQYF
NA	TRBV15	TRBJ1-2	few	TGTGCCACCAGCAGTAGGCAAGTCTATGGCTACACCTTC	CATSSRQVYGYTF
TRBD2	TRBV5-1	TRBJ2-5	few	TGCGCCAGCAGCCCCCTAGCGGGAGAGGGGGAGACCCAGTACTTC	CASSPLAGEGETQYF
NA	TRBV7-2	TRBJ2-7	NA	TGTGCCAGCAGCAGAACGACTAGTTGGTACGAGCAGTACTTC	CASSRTTSWYEQYF